A single T cell receptor beta chain is shown here with its context. In the authors' workflow: Reference gene primer amplification gave estimated nucleated cell counts. TCRdb keeps only in-frame clones here, not all; method: immunoSEQ multiplex PCR. V, J and clone size are those of that table, while D and trimming were read from the DNA. The table includes roughly 340,000 clones, around 91% detected once. Germline loops: CDR1 SGHRS, CDR2 YFSETQ. CDR3 size: 11 residues. V lost 3 bases, J lost 4 bases, and 4 bases lay in between. This entry comes from a study of blood T cell repertoires in COVID-19. Study context: Samples came from the United States, Italy and Spain, spanning acute and convalescent COVID-19. The analysed material was cDNA or gDNA that came from T cells, B-cell-depleted T cells, or PBMCs.

The sample taken for sequencing was peripheral blood. This clonotype was sampled from a woman aged 18-30 years who had recovered from COVID-19. The rearrangement uses TRBV5-1 and TRBJ1-2; the D is unclear. The CDR3 nucleotides read TGCGCCAGCAGCTCGGGCTATGGCTACACCTTC. As protein: CASSSGYGYTF.